This TCR beta chain was found in a study of blood T cell repertoires in COVID-19. Whole-study context: Material from acute and convalescent COVID-19 was sourced from the United States, Italy and Spain. Sources were T cells, B-cell-depleted T cells, or PBMCs; the material itself was cDNA or gDNA.

This clone has only one observation. Per the authors' pipeline: Amplification of reference gene primers was used by the study to estimate nucleated cell counts. The table came from immunoSEQ multiplex PCR; TCRdb's copy has only in-frame clones and leaves some out. V and J calls and clone size follow that table, whereas D and trimming were derived from the DNA. The table includes 130,000 to 150,000 clones, about four fifths detected once. The sequence derives from a human donor in a cohort sampled during active COVID-19. The sample taken for sequencing was peripheral blood.

CDR3 nucleotides: TGTGCCAGCAGCCTCGGGACTACAGACGAGCAGTACTTC. It yields the protein CASSLGTTDEQYF. The gene calls are TRBV3-1 (or the pseudogene TRBV3-2) and TRBJ2-7; 7 bases fit TRBD2. This CDR3 contains 13 residues. Unmatched junction bases numbered 5, after V lost 4 bases and J lost 5 bases. Germline values: CDR1 LGHDT, CDR2 YNNKEL (reference sequence).